The T cell receptor beta chain under discussion was sequenced for a study of T cells in Graves' hyperthyroidism and ophthalmopathy. The germline gives CDR1 SGHTA, CDR2 FQGNSA. Unmatched junction bases numbered 13, after V lost 5 bases and J lost 6 bases. The CDR3 contains 15 residues. Hyperthyroidism had been newly diagnosed in patients aged 18 to 65, and its duration was under 2 months. Ten or more counts support this clonotype. RNA transcripts were the template for amplifying TCR beta CDR3 regions. HTBI primers were used for first-round RT-PCR of the TCR CDR3. TCRdb reprocessed the multiplex PCR reads via MiXCR and lists one record per CDR3 protein. This sample has 350,000 to 500,000 distinct CDR3 sequences; about 13% occur once, and the top ten carry 5% to 6.5%.

The sequenced material came from blood. The chain has TRBV7-2 and TRBJ2-7; 7 bases fit TRBD1. The source is a woman between 18 and 29 years old with Graves' hyperthyroidism. The CDR3, as DNA: TGTGCCAGCAGCCCCGTCCGGGACAGACCCCGCGAGCAGTACTTC. This encodes CASSPVRDRPREQYF.